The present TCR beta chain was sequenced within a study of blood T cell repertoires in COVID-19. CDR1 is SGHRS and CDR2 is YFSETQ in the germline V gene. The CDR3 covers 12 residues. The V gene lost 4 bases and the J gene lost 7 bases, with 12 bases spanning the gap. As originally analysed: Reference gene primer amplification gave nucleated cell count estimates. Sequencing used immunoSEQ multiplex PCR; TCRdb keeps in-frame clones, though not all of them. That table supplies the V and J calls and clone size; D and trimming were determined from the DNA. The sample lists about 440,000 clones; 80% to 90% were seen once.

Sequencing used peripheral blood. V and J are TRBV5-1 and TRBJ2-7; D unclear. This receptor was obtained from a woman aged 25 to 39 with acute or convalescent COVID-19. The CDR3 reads CASSISTREQYF. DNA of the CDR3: TGCGCCAGCAGCATTTCGACACGGGAGCAGTACTTC.